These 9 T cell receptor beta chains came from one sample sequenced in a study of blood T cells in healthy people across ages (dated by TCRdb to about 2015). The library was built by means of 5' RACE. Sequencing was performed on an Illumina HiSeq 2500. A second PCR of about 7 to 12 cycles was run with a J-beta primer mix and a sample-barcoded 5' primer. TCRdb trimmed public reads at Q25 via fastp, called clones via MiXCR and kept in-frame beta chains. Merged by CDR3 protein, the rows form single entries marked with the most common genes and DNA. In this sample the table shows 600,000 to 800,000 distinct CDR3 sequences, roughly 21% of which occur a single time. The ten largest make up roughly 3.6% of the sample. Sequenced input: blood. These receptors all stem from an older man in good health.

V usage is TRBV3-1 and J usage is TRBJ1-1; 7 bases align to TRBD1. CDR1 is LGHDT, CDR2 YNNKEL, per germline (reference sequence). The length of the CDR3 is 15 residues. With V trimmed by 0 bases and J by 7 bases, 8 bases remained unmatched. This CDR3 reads CASSQEGGGGREAFF. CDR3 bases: TGTGCCAGCAGCCAAGAGGGGGGAGGGGGCCGTGAAGCTTTCTTT.

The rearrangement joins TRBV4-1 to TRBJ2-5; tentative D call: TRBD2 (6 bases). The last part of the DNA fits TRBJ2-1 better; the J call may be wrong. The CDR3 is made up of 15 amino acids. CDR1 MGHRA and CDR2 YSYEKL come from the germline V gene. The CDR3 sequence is CASSRLTSPQNEQFF. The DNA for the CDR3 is TGCGCCAGCAGCCGTTTGACTAGTCCCCAGAATGAGCAGTTCTTC.

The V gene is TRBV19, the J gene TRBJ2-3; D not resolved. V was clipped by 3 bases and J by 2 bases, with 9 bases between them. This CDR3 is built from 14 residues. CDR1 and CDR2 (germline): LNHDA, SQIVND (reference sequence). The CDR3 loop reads CASSIFGVTDTQYF. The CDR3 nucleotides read TGTGCCAGTAGTATTTTTGGGGTCACAGATACGCAGTATTTT.

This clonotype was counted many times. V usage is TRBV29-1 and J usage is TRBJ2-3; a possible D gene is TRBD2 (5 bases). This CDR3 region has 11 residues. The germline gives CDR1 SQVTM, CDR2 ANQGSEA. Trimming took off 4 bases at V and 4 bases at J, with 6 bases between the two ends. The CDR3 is CSVVGADTQYF. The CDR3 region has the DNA TGCAGCGTTGTGGGAGCAGATACGCAGTATTTT.

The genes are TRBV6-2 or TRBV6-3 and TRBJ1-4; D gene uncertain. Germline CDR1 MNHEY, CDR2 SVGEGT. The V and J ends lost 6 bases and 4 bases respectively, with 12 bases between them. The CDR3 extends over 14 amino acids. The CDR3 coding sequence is TGTGCCAGCAGAATTCGAGGCATTAATGAAAAACTGTTTTTT. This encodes CASRIRGINEKLFF.

The chain's CDR3 is CASSRTGSQETQYF. In DNA, the CDR3 is TGTGCCAGCAGCAGAACAGGTTCTCAAGAGACCCAGTACTTC. V usage is TRBV7-8 and J usage is TRBJ2-5; weak D call: TRBD1 (5 bases). Germline assignment: CDR1 SGHVS and CDR2 FQNEAQ. Trimming took 5 bases from V and 2 from J, leaving 12 bases between them. This CDR3 has 14 residues.

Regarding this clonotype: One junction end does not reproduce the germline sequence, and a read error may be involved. CDR3 region: CSAISFAAASQEIQYF. DNA for the CDR3: TGCAGTGCTATCTCGTTCGCGGCGGCCTCTCAAGAGATCCAGTACTTC. The chain joins TRBV20-1 to TRBJ2-5, with D hard to call. The germline V gene encodes CDR1 DFQATT and CDR2 SNEGSKA (reference sequence). The CDR3 is 16 residues long.

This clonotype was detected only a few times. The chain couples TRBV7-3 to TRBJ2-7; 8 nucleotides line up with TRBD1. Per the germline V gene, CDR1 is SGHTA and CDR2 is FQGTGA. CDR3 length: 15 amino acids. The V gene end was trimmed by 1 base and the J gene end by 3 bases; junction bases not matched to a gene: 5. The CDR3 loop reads CASSLIPDRVYEQYF. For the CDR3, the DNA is TGTGCCAGCAGCTTAATTCCGGACAGGGTCTACGAGCAGTACTTC.

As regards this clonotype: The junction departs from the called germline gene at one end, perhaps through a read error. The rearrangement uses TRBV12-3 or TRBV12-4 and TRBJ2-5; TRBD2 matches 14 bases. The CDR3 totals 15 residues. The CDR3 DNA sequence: TGTGCCAGCACTAGACTAGCGGGAGGGATCAATGAGCGGTTCTTC. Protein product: CASTRLAGGINERFF.